Shown below are 2 T cell receptor beta chains from a single sample sequenced in a study of T-cell reconstitution after alpha-beta-depleted transplantation in children. TCRbeta library construction was performed incorporating unique molecular identifiers. A single record per CDR3 protein comes from TCRdb applying MiXCR to the PCR reads. Here the sample spans approximately 510,000 distinct CDR3 sequences, around 17% being singletons. The sample was PBMCs from the stem cell graft donor, taken from the stem cell graft. Every receptor here comes from a human donor who donated a stem cell graft to a child with acute lymphoblastic leukemia.

CDR3 DNA sequence: TGCGCCAGCAGCTTGGTGGCTGGGGCCAACGTCCTGACTTTC. It specifies CASSLVAGANVLTF. J is TRBJ2-6 and V is TRBV5-1; D remains unclear. The V gene lost 0 bases and the J gene lost 2 bases, with 3 bases spanning the gap. This CDR3 is built from 14 residues. The germline CDR1 and CDR2 sequences are SGHRS and YFSETQ.

This chain links TRBV20-1 with TRBJ2-1; no reliable D call. The CDR3 runs 10 residues. V was cut by 4 bases and J by 5 bases, with 3 bases left in between. Germline lookup yields CDR1 DFQATT and CDR2 SNEGSKA (reference sequence). The CDR3 nucleotides read TGCAGTGCTACGGACAATGAGCAGTTCTTC. Amino acids: CSATDNEQFF.